This section outlines one T cell receptor beta chain sequence together with its context. The method was immunoSEQ multiplex PCR; TCRdb's version includes in-frame clones alone and lacks a portion of them. Of some 18,000 clones detected, around 86% appear once; the ten largest clones hold roughly a quarter. The data are from a study of radiotherapy plus CTLA-4 blockade in lung cancer. CDR3 length equals 13 residues. The germline CDR1 and CDR2 sequences are MNHEY and SMNVEV (reference sequence). V was cut by 2 bases and J by 1 base, with 5 bases left in between. This sequence joins TRBV27 and TRBJ1-1; D unclear. Sequencing used peripheral blood, obtained from a patient treated with radiotherapy plus ipilimumab. The sequence derives from a human donor with non-small cell lung cancer whose response to radiotherapy plus ipilimumab could not be evaluated. CDR3 sequence reads: CASSLRWNTEAFF. The DNA for the CDR3 is TGTGCCAGCAGTTTACGTTGGAACACTGAAGCTTTCTTT.